This passage covers 21 T cell receptor beta chains from one sample sequenced in a study of T cells in Graves' hyperthyroidism and ophthalmopathy. RNA transcripts provided the source from which TCR beta CDR3 regions were amplified. A set of HTBI primers served as the primers for a first-round RT-PCR of the TCR CDR3. TCRdb independently ran MiXCR on the multiplex PCR reads; one entry per CDR3 protein. The sample holds approximately 100,000 distinct CDR3 sequences; 35% to 50% are singletons and the top ten take roughly 10%. Sequenced input: peripheral blood or thyroid tissue (not recorded which). The origin of the receptors is a woman in her 30s with Graves' hyperthyroidism.

This chain joins TRBV7-2 and TRBJ1-6, with D perhaps TRBD1 (6 bases). The CDR3 runs to 17 residues. V dropped 5 bases and J dropped 0 bases, with 14 bases sitting between them. CDR1 is SGHTA, CDR2 FQGNSA, per germline. The CDR3 nucleotides are TGTGCCAGCAGCCAGGGGCGGAGGAGCTCCTATAATTCACCCCTCCACTTT. Translation: CASSQGRRSSYNSPLHF.

This sequence joins TRBV7-9 and TRBJ1-2; perhaps TRBD1 as D (5 bases). Germline assignment: CDR1 SEHNR and CDR2 FQNEAQ (reference sequence). Trimming left V 10 bases short and J 4 bases short, with 16 bases between. The CDR3 totals 13 residues. The CDR3 DNA reads as TGTGCCACGCGTCCGGGGCTCGTCTATGGCTACACCTTC. Protein product: CATRPGLVYGYTF.

This clonotype was picked up many times. The chain employs TRBV11-2 and TRBJ1-5; D gene ambiguous. Germline CDR1 is SGHAT and CDR2 is FQNNGV. This CDR3 has 14 amino acids. Trimming left V 0 bases short and J 7 bases short, with 10 bases between. This CDR3 is CASSLDLSNQPQHF. In DNA, the CDR3 is TGTGCCAGCAGCTTAGATCTCAGTAACCAGCCCCAGCATTTT.

With respect to this clonotype: A clone one base away is much larger, so this may be a read error. The CDR3 loop is CAWSSTGTESTQHF. In DNA, the CDR3 is TGTGCCTGGAGTTCGACTGGAACGGAGTCCACCCAGCATTTT. The chain uses TRBV30 and TRBJ1-5; D gene unclear. Trimming stripped 2 bases from V and 11 bases from J, with 19 bases between. The CDR3 covers 14 residues. Germline CDR1 GTSNPN, CDR2 SVGIG (reference sequence).

In its sample, this clonotype was seen once. The chain recombines TRBV7-2 with TRBJ2-2; no reliable D call. Trimming pared 3 bases from V and 8 bases from J, leaving 7 bases between. Germline V gene sequence: CDR1 SGHTA, CDR2 FQGNSA. The CDR3 consists of 12 residues. CDR3: CASSFVRGELFF. CDR3 coding DNA: TGTGCCAGCAGCTTCGTCAGGGGGGAGCTGTTTTTT.

The genes are TRBV7-9 and TRBJ2-5, with TRBD2 matching over 12 bases. V shed 2 bases, J shed 6 bases, and the junction held 7 bases outside the gene matches. Germline assignment: CDR1 SEHNR and CDR2 FQNEAQ (reference sequence). CDR3 length equals 16 residues. CDR3 bases: TGTGCCAGCAGCTTACTAGCGGGAGGGCCGTCAAAGACCCAGTACTTC. This sequence encodes CASSLLAGGPSKTQYF. Full variable domain (remainder filled in from reference TRBV7-9 and TRBJ2-5): DTGVSQNPRHKITKRGQNVTFRCDPISEHNRLYWYRQTLGQGPEFLTYFQNEAQLEKSRLLSDRFSAERPKGSFSTLEIQRTEQGDSAMYLCASSLLAGGPSKTQYFGPGTRLLVL.

This clonotype was seen ten or more times. The rearrangement joins TRBV10-3 to TRBJ2-7, with 7 nucleotides matching TRBD2. Germline V gene sequence: CDR1 ENHRY, CDR2 SYGVKD. V lost 0 bases to trimming and J lost 3 bases; unmatched junction nucleotides: 2. This CDR3 is built from 14 residues. The CDR3, as DNA: TGTGCCATCAGTGAGTCCGGGGGGAGCTACGAGCAGTACTTC. Its protein product is CAISESGGSYEQYF.

The table lists this clonotype with a few counts. V and J are TRBV28 and TRBJ1-1; 7 positions agree with TRBD1. Germline trimming cut 5 bases from V and 2 bases from J; bases unmatched to any gene: 8. The CDR3 covers 15 residues. Germline values: CDR1 MDHEN, CDR2 SYDVKM. The CDR3 loop is CASSPPTGLNTEAFF. The CDR3, as DNA: TGTGCCAGCAGTCCCCCGACAGGGCTTAACACTGAAGCTTTCTTT. Full variable domain (rest looked up from reference TRBV28 and TRBJ1-1): DVKVTQSSRYLVKRTGEKVFLECVQDMDHENMFWYRQDPGLGLRLIYFSYDVKMKEKGDIPEGYSVSREKKERFSLILESASTNQTSMYLCASSPPTGLNTEAFFGQGTRLTVV.

At least ten counts were recorded for this clonotype. The DNA for the CDR3 is TGTGCCAGCAGCCCGAAAGCTACAGGGATAACGAACACCGGGGAGCTGTTTTTT. Protein product: CASSPKATGITNTGELFF. The chain uses TRBV6-5 and TRBJ2-2, with D perhaps matching TRBD1 (6 bases). CDR3 length: 18 amino acids. The V end lost 6 bases, the J end lost 0 bases, and 20 bases lay between the germline ends. CDR1 is MNHEY, CDR2 SVGAGI, per germline.

This clonotype was detected ten times or more. This rearrangement joins TRBV20-1 to TRBJ1-2; D remains ambiguous. This CDR3 has 11 residues. The germline gives CDR1 DFQATT, CDR2 SNEGSKA (reference sequence). V was pared by 6 bases and J by 4 bases, with 9 bases between. The CDR3 DNA follows: TGCAGTGCCGCCCGAGGCTATGGCTACACCTTC. As protein: CSAARGYGYTF.

The chain joins TRBV5-4 to TRBJ1-6; D unclear. V dropped 0 bases and J dropped 7 bases, with 11 bases sitting between them. CDR3 length equals 15 residues. Germline-derived CDR1 and CDR2 are SGHNT and YYREEE (reference sequence). CDR3 nucleotides: TGTGCCAGCAGCTTGGTAGTAGCAGCGAATTCACCCCTCCACTTT. Translating it yields CASSLVVAANSPLHF.

This clonotype was counted ten times or more. This chain connects TRBV3-1 to TRBJ1-2; 7 bases agree with TRBD1. The junction had 12 bases not matched to a gene; V was cut back by 4 bases and J by 4 bases. The CDR3 length is 16 residues. Germline V gene lookup returns CDR1 LGHDT and CDR2 YNNKEL (reference sequence). The CDR3, as DNA: TGTGCCAGCAGCCTCGGCCTCGATAACAGGGGCTATGGCTACACCTTC. Its protein product is CASSLGLDNRGYGYTF. Drawing the rest from reference TRBV3-1 and TRBJ1-2, the complete variable domain is DTAVSQTPKYLVTQMGNDKSIKCEQNLGHDTMYWYKQDSKKFLKIMFSYNNKELIINETVPNRFSPKSPDKAHLNLHINSLELGDSAVYFCASSLGLDNRGYGYTFGSGTRLTVV.

The genes are TRBV20-1 and TRBJ2-5; 8 bases agree with TRBD2. The junction had 14 bases not matched to a gene; V was cut back by 3 bases and J by 2 bases. This CDR3 is built from 17 residues. Germline V CDR1 and CDR2: DFQATT, SNEGSKA (reference sequence). The CDR3 is CSASPGFTLAGQETQYF. DNA of the CDR3: TGCAGTGCTAGCCCGGGCTTCACCTTAGCGGGACAAGAGACCCAGTACTTC.

This rearrangement joins TRBV12-5 to TRBJ2-3; TRBD2 agrees at 9 bases. Germline trimming cut 6 bases from V and 5 bases from J; bases unmatched to any gene: 9. In germline, CDR1 is LGHNT, CDR2 FRNRAP. There are 15 residues in the CDR3. CDR3 loop: CASGPGLAGGDTQYF. DNA for the CDR3: TGTGCTAGTGGCCCGGGACTAGCCGGGGGAGATACGCAGTATTTT.

Remarks on this clonotype: This sequence may be a read error, since a much larger clone differs from it by one base. The rearrangement joins TRBV7-8 to TRBJ2-5, with 10 nucleotides matching TRBD2. Germline assignment: CDR1 SGHVS and CDR2 FQNEAQ. CDR3 length equals 16 residues. Trimming took 5 bases from V and 4 from J; bases not matched to a gene: 10. In DNA, the CDR3 is TGTGCCAGCAGCATGGCAGCGGGAGGGCGGGTAGAGACCCAGTACTTC. It codes for CASSMAAGGRVETQYF.

This clonotype was counted at least ten times. CDR3 in amino acids: CASSLEDDWNTGELFF. CDR3 coding DNA: TGCGCCAGCAGCCTGGAAGACGACTGGAACACCGGGGAGCTGTTTTTT. The chain recombines TRBV4-1 with TRBJ2-2; D not resolved. Trimming left V 4 bases short and J 1 base short, with 13 bases between. The V gene's germline CDR1 is MGHRA and CDR2 YSYEKL. The CDR3 totals 16 residues.

This clonotype was recorded many times. The V call is TRBV12-3 or TRBV12-4, the J call TRBJ1-3; D unclear. The CDR3 consists of 12 residues. V was trimmed by 4 bases and J by 0 bases, leaving 1 base between them. The CDR3 coding sequence is TGTGCCAGCAGTTACTCTGGAAACACCATATATTTT. Protein sequence: CASSYSGNTIYF.

This clonotype was recorded many times. The chain couples TRBV7-3 to TRBJ2-5, with 8 bases matching TRBD2. Germline lookup yields CDR1 SGHTA and CDR2 FQGTGA. CDR3 length equals 15 residues. Trimming removed 5 bases from V and 2 bases from J; junction bases left unmatched: 7. The CDR3 DNA reads TGTGCCAGCAGCAAAGCGGGAGACAATCAAGAGACCCAGTACTTC. Protein product: CASSKAGDNQETQYF.

The chain uses TRBV7-2 and TRBJ2-5; D may correspond to TRBD1 or TRBD2 (5 bases each). Germline lookup yields CDR1 SGHTA and CDR2 FQGNSA. The CDR3 runs to 15 residues. Trimming removed 2 bases from V and 3 bases from J, with 13 bases in between. CDR3 residues: CASSLRDQTKETQYF. Here the CDR3 DNA reads TGTGCCAGCAGCTTACGGGACCAAACGAAAGAGACCCAGTACTTC.

This clonotype occurred many times. The chain's CDR3 is CASNQGSFLGGQPQHF. The CDR3 DNA is TGTGCCAGCAATCAAGGGTCCTTCCTAGGGGGTCAGCCCCAGCATTTT. V is TRBV6-1 and J is TRBJ1-5, with D possibly being TRBD1 (6 bases). The CDR3 totals 16 residues. V dropped 7 bases and J dropped 6 bases, with 22 bases sitting between them. Germline CDR1 MNHNS, CDR2 SASEGT.

The sample holds a few counts of this clonotype. With a much larger clone just one base away, this may be a read error. The V and J genes are TRBV6-5 and TRBJ1-6; unclear D gene. Trimming removed 2 bases from V and 11 bases from J, with 16 bases in between. CDR3 length: 15 residues. Germline values: CDR1 MNHEY, CDR2 SVGAGI. CDR3 DNA sequence: TGTGCCAGCAGTTACCAGGACGGCAGTCGTCCACCCCTCCACTTT. Its translation is CASSYQDGSRPPLHF.